This T cell receptor (beta chain) came from a study of blood T cells in healthy people across ages. Alongside a J-beta primer mix, a sample-barcoded 5' primer served in a second PCR lasting 7 to 11 cycles. TCRdb redid the calling of the 5' RACE reads with MiXCR, one entry per CDR3 protein. There are some 670,000 distinct CDR3 sequences in the sample; around 52% occur only once, and approximately 13% lies in the top ten. This clonotype has only a few counts. What it binds is not known. Whole-study findings and limits: Naive and antigen-experienced cells were not separated, limiting conclusive comparison. Diversity was estimated from one million T cells, and these estimates were considered underestimates. Strongly correlated with naive T cell percentage was TCR beta diversity. Roughly linear age-related decline in beta diversity appeared, significant by age around 38.

With 4 bases clipped from V and 5 bases from J, the junction kept 16 bases outside the gene matches. The CDR3 length is 17 residues. The germline CDR1 and CDR2 sequences are MNHEY and SMNVEV (reference sequence). This chain links TRBV27 with TRBJ2-7, with TRBD1 matching 8 bases. This TCR was sampled from a woman of 80 years or more in good health. The sample comprised blood. The CDR3 region is CASSYAVRQTGVHEQYF. The CDR3 bases are TGTGCCAGCAGTTACGCCGTCCGTCAGACAGGGGTGCACGAGCAGTACTTC.